This T cell receptor (beta chain) was captured in a study of blood T cell repertoires in COVID-19. V lost 2 bases and J 0 bases, leaving 5 bases between the germline ends. Germline V gene sequence: CDR1 SGHRS, CDR2 YFSETQ. The length of the CDR3 is 13 residues. Produced via immunoSEQ multiplex PCR; TCRdb's table is partial and in-frame only. The table has approximately 190,000 clones, approximately 79% seen once. This receptor was taken from a woman aged 55-75 years with acute COVID-19. Sample: PBMCs or T cells enriched from blood (not recorded which). The V call is TRBV5-1, the J call TRBJ2-5; a possible D gene is TRBD1 (5 bases). The CDR3 DNA is TGCGCCAGCAGCTTAGGGGACCAAGAGACCCAGTACTTC. Translating it yields CASSLGDQETQYF.